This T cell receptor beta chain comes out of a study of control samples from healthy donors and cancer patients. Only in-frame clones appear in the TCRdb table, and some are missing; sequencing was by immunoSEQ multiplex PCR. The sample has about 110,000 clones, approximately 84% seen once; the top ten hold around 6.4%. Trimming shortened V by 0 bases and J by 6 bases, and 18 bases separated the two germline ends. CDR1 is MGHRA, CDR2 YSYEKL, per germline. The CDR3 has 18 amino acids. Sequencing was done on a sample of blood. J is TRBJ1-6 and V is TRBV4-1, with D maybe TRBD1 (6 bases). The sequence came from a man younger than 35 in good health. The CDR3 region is CASSQDPYRDLTNSPLHF. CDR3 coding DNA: TGCGCCAGCAGCCAAGATCCCTACAGGGACCTTACTAATTCACCCCTCCACTTT.